This T cell receptor (beta chain) was obtained from a study of tumor-infiltrating lymphocytes in localized non-small cell lung cancer. On the study more broadly: Each patient gave resected tumor and non-adjacent uninvolved lung tissue.

General study findings and limits: Technical variation could not be separated from intratumor heterogeneity here.

Per germline, CDR1 SEHNR and CDR2 FQNEAQ (reference sequence). With 8 bases clipped from V and 6 bases from J, the junction kept 5 bases outside the gene matches. The CDR3 loop spans 14 amino acids. TCRdb keeps only in-frame clones here, not all; method: immunoSEQ multiplex PCR. The sample shows just under 10,000 clones, around 70% of them seen only once. Only a few counts were recorded for this clone. The antigen is undetermined. Sequenced: lung tumor tissue. The chain has TRBV7-9 and TRBJ1-3; 12 positions agree with TRBD1. The receptor was derived from a human donor with non-small cell lung cancer. CDR3 nucleotides: TGTGCCAGCGGGACAGGGGGCCGTAAAAACACCATATATTTT. Its protein is CASGTGGRKNTIYF.